Listed below are T cell receptor beta chains from one sample, sequenced in a study of response to subunit inactivated influenza vaccine. MiXCR, run by TCRdb on the RT-PCR reads, gives a single entry per CDR3 protein. This sample has hundreds of thousands of distinct CDR3 sequences; approximately 15% occur once, and the top ten carry approximately 3%. This specimen consisted of CD4+ T cells sorted from PBMCs, obtained roughly 24 months after vaccination. Receptors originate from a man between 50 and 70 years old who received an inactivated influenza vaccine. Both conserved end residues are part of each CDR3. A D gene is named only where the DNA matches it firmly. Where a row states a size, it is once, few, many or the class of an expanded clone; other rows omit it.

DNA,CDR3,length,J,size,D,V
TGTGCCACCAGCAGACCCGGGGGGGGGACAGATACGCAGTATTTT,CATSRPGGGTDTQYF,15,TRBJ2-3,.,TRBD2,TRBV15
TGTGCCAGCAGTTACACGGCAGCTAGCCGCTACGAGCAGTACTTC,CASSYTAASRYEQYF,15,TRBJ2-7,.,.,TRBV6-2/TRBV6-3
TGTGCCAGCAGCCGATCCGGACTCTTAAAGGGGTCCAAGGGCATTCAGTACTTC,CASSRSGLLKGSKGIQYF,18,TRBJ2-4,few,.,TRBV11-2
TGCAGTGCTAGAGGTGGGAAAGCCCAGTACTTC,CSARGGKAQYF,11,TRBJ2-7,.,.,TRBV20-1
TGTGCCAGCAGCGCGGGTTTAGGGCAGTTCTTC,CASSAGLGQFF,11,TRBJ2-1,.,.,TRBV7-3
TGTGCCAGCAGTAAGAGTCCGCGGTCTTACGAGCAGTACTTC,CASSKSPRSYEQYF,14,TRBJ2-7,many,.,TRBV12-3/TRBV12-4
TGTGCCAGCAGCCAAAAAGACCCCGGCCAAGATGGAAACACCATATATTTT,CASSQKDPGQDGNTIYF,17,TRBJ1-3,.,.,TRBV4-2
TGTGCCAGCAGCTCCACAGGATCCTACGAGCAGTACTTC,CASSSTGSYEQYF,13,TRBJ2-7,.,.,TRBV7-2
TGTGCCAGCTCACCTAGCGGGGGGCTCAATGAGCAGTTCTTC,CASSPSGGLNEQFF,14,TRBJ2-1,few,TRBD2,TRBV18
TGTGCCAGCTCAACCGGGACTACCATCAAATCCCAAGAGACCCAGTACTTC,CASSTGTTIKSQETQYF,17,TRBJ2-5,few,TRBD2,TRBV18
TGCAGCGGTGGCCCTACCGGAGGGGGCTACACCTTC,CSGGPTGGGYTF,12,TRBJ1-2,.,.,TRBV29-1
TGTGCCAGCAGCCAAGTGGGGACGGGAAGCTCTAACTATGGCTACACCTTC,CASSQVGTGSSNYGYTF,17,TRBJ1-2,.,.,TRBV3-1
TGCGCCAGCAGCCCCAGACAGGGGACGGTCTACGAGCAGTACTTC,CASSPRQGTVYEQYF,15,TRBJ2-7,few,TRBD1,TRBV5-1
TGCGCCAGCAGCCAAGCGTCCGAGCAGTTCTTC,CASSQASEQFF,11,TRBJ2-1,few,.,TRBV4-1
TGCGCCAGCAGCCTTAAACAGGGGGCAATAGGTGGCTACACCTTC,CASSLKQGAIGGYTF,15,TRBJ1-2,.,TRBD1,TRBV5-1
TGCAGCGCCCGGGACAGGGAGGACGAGCAGTACTTC,CSARDREDEQYF,12,TRBJ2-7,few,TRBD1,TRBV29-1
TGTGCCAGCAGCTTACCCCGGATCTCCTACGAGCAGTACTTC,CASSLPRISYEQYF,14,TRBJ2-7,.,.,TRBV11-2
TGCAGTGCGAGGATGGGGGCCCGGGAAAAACTGTTTTTT,CSARMGAREKLFF,13,TRBJ1-4,many,.,TRBV20-1
TGCGCCAGCAGCCAAGATCCTTTTACCAGCTCTGGAAACACCATATATTTT,CASSQDPFTSSGNTIYF,17,TRBJ1-3,few,.,TRBV4-3
TGCAGTGCCCCACTAGCGGGAGGACGGGCCAGCTCCTACGAGCAGTACTTC,CSAPLAGGRASSYEQYF,17,TRBJ2-7,.,TRBD2,TRBV20-1
TGCGCCAGCAGCCCGGACAGGGCGGCCTATGGCTACACCTTC,CASSPDRAAYGYTF,14,TRBJ1-2,many,TRBD1,TRBV4-3
TGCAGTGCTAGGCTTGGACTAGCGACCGCGACAGATACGCAGTATTTT,CSARLGLATATDTQYF,16,TRBJ2-3,.,TRBD2,TRBV20-1
TGTGCCAGCAGCCTCCGAGGGGTTGATTACGGGGAGCTGTTTTTT,CASSLRGVDYGELFF,15,TRBJ2-2,.,.,TRBV3-1
TGCAGTGCTAGAGAAGGACAGGGATATGAAAAACTGTTTTTT,CSAREGQGYEKLFF,14,TRBJ1-4,.,TRBD1,TRBV20-1
TGTGCCAGCTCACCATTCCAGAGTTACCAAGAGACCCAGTACTTC,CASSPFQSYQETQYF,15,TRBJ2-5,.,.,TRBV18
TGTGCCAGCAGTTTATTGGGGGTGAGTCAGCCCCAGCATTTT,CASSLLGVSQPQHF,14,TRBJ1-5,.,.,TRBV12-3/TRBV12-4
TGTGCCAGCAGTCTCTACCGGGACAACGGCTACACCTTC,CASSLYRDNGYTF,13,TRBJ1-2,many,.,TRBV12-3/TRBV12-4
TGTGCCAGCAGCTTAGTACCGCAGGGGGGGGTGAACACTGAAGCTTTCTTT,CASSLVPQGGVNTEAFF,17,TRBJ1-1,few,TRBD1,TRBV7-2
TGTGCCAGCAGCTTAAAGCTTGGGATCGGTACTGAAGCTTTCTTT,CASSLKLGIGTEAFF,15,TRBJ1-1,few,.,TRBV7-9
TGTGCCATCAGTGACGGTCTTGGATCAGATACGCAGTATTTT,CAISDGLGSDTQYF,14,TRBJ2-3,.,.,TRBV10-3
TGTGCCACCCAGAGGGTATTAAGCGAAAAACTGTTTTTT,CATQRVLSEKLFF,13,TRBJ1-4,few,.,TRBV10-3
TGCGCCAGCAGCCAGCCAGGGGTGGGTGAAAAACTGTTTTTT,CASSQPGVGEKLFF,14,TRBJ1-4,.,.,TRBV4-1
TGTGCCAGCAGTGAAGCTGGGGGGACCGAGCAGTACTTC,CASSEAGGTEQYF,13,TRBJ2-7,.,.,TRBV2
TGTGCCAGCGGTTTAGCGGGGGCCACCGGGGAGCTGTTTTTT,CASGLAGATGELFF,14,TRBJ2-2,.,TRBD2,TRBV28
TGTGCCAGCAGCTTAGGGGAAGGCTACGAGCTGTACTTC,CASSLGEGYELYF,13,TRBJ2-7,.,.,TRBV7-7
TGTGCCAGCAGCCAAAGACACCCTCCTACCGGGGAGCTGTTTTTT,CASSQRHPPTGELFF,15,TRBJ2-2,few,.,TRBV4-2
TGTGCCAGCAGCAAAGACTATGCCAACTTAAACATTCAGTACTTC,CASSKDYANLNIQYF,15,TRBJ2-4,.,.,TRBV3-1
TGTGCCAGCAGCGTGCTAAATCAGCCCCAGCATTTT,CASSVLNQPQHF,12,TRBJ1-5,.,.,TRBV7-2
TGTGCCAGCAGCATGATGACAGGGAGGAATGAAAAACTGTTTTTT,CASSMMTGRNEKLFF,15,TRBJ1-4,.,TRBD1,TRBV11-2
TGTGCCAGCAGTCCACTCCGGGACAGGGGGCGACCGAACACTGAAGCTTTCTTT,CASSPLRDRGRPNTEAFF,18,TRBJ1-1,.,TRBD1,TRBV28
TGTGCCAGGAGCTACGCGACAGGGGGCGTTTACAGCTACACCTTC,CARSYATGGVYSYTF,15,TRBJ1-2,.,TRBD1,TRBV27
TGTGCCAGCAGCGGGTTTAATTCACCCCTCCACTTT,CASSGFNSPLHF,12,TRBJ1-6,.,.,TRBV7-2
TGTGCCAGCAGCCTGGGACAGAAGTATAATTCACCCCTCCACTTT,CASSLGQKYNSPLHF,15,TRBJ1-6,many,TRBD1,TRBV2
TGTGCCAGCAGCTTAAGGACAGCTACCTACGAGCAGTACTTC,CASSLRTATYEQYF,14,TRBJ2-7,.,.,TRBV5-5
TGCAGTGCTAGAGGTTGGCGGGAAAGCACAGATACGCAGTATTTT,CSARGWRESTDTQYF,15,TRBJ2-3,many,.,TRBV20-1
TGTGCCAGCAGCCAATCCCGGGGGCAGGGGATTCGTATGGACATTCAGTACTTC,CASSQSRGQGIRMDIQYF,18,TRBJ2-4,few,.,TRBV4-2
TGCAGTGCTAGAGATTGGCGTGGATCCTACGAGCAGTACTTC,CSARDWRGSYEQYF,14,TRBJ2-7,many,.,TRBV20-1
TGTGCCAGCAGCCCCCTACTAAGCGAGGAGGGCCGCTACAATGAGCAGTTCTTC,CASSPLLSEEGRYNEQFF,18,TRBJ2-1,.,.,TRBV4-2
TGTGCCATCACCCCTGGGCCGGGACAGGGGCCGAACTATGGCTACACCTTC,CAITPGPGQGPNYGYTF,17,TRBJ1-2,.,TRBD1,TRBV10-3
TGCAGTGCTAGAGATGTCTCAAGAGGCGAAAAACTGTTTTTT,CSARDVSRGEKLFF,14,TRBJ1-4,.,.,TRBV20-1